This T cell receptor (beta chain) emerged from a study of CD4+ T cells in melanoma. General study points: Reportedly, melanoma neoantigen-specific CD4+ T cells showed varied differentiation states. A reported correlation linked neoantigen-specific CD4+ T cells to CD8+, macrophage and B cell function.

Germline-derived CDR1 and CDR2 are SNHLY and FYNNEI. The CDR3 spans 15 residues. Losses at the gene ends were 8 bases for V and 2 bases for J; bases not matched to a gene: 6. Of note for this clone: The antigen remains undetermined.

Here immunoSEQ multiplex PCR was the method, and the copy in TCRdb shows in-frame clones only, minus some. The data contain some 110,000 clones, roughly 90% of them singletons. This TCR was recovered from a human donor with melanoma. The material sequenced was peripheral blood. The chain carries TRBV2 and TRBJ2-2; TRBD1 matches at 9 bases. The CDR3 DNA is TGTGCCAGCTCTAGGGACAGGGACAACACCGGGGAGCTGTTTTTT. The encoded protein is CASSRDRDNTGELFF.